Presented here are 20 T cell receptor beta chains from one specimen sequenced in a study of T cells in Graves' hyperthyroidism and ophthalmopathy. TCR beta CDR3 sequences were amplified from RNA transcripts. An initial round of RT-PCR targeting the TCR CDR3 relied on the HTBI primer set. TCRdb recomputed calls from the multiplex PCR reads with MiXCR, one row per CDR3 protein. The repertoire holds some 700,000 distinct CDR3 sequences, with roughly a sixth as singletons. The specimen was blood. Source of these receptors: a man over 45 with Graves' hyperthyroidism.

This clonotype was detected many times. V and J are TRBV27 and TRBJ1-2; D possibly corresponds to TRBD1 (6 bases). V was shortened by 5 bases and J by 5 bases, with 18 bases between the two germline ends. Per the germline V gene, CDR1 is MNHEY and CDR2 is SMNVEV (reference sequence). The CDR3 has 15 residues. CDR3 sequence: CASSLSGVQWYGYTF. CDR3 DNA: TGTGCCAGCAGTCTCTCAGGGGTCCAGTGGTATGGCTACACCTTC.

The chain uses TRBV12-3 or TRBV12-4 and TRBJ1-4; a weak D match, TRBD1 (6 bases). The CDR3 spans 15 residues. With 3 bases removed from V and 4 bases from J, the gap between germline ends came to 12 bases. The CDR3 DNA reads TGTGCCAGCAGTTTCCGGAGAGGGGGTAATGAAAAACTGTTTTTT. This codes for CASSFRRGGNEKLFF.

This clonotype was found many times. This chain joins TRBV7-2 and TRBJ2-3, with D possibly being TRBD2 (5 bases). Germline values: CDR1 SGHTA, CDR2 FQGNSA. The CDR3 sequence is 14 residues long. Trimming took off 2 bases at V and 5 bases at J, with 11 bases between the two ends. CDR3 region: CASSLTGSEDTQYF. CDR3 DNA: TGTGCCAGCAGCTTAACGGGGAGTGAAGATACGCAGTATTTT.

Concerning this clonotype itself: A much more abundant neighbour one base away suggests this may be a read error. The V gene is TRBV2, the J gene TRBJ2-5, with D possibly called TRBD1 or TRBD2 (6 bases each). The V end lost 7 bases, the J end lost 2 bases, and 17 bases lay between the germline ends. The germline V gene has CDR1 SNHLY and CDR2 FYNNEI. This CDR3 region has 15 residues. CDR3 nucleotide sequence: TGTGCCAGCACTCTTGGGGGGACAAAACAAGAGACCCAGTACTTC. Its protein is CASTLGGTKQETQYF.

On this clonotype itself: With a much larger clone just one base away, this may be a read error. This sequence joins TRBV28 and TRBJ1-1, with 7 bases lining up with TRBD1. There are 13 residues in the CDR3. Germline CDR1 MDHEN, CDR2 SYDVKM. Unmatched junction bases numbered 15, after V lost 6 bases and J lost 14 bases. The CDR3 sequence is CASSYGTARGFFF. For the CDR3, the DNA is TGTGCCAGCAGCTACGGGACAGCTCGAGGGTTCTTCTTT.

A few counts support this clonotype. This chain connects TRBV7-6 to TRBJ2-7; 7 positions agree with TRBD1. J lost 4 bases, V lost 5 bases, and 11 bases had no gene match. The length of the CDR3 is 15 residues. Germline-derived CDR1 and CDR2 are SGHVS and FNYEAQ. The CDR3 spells CASSRGRDSDYEQYF. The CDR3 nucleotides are TGTGCCAGCAGCCGTGGCCGGGACAGTGATTACGAGCAGTACTTC.

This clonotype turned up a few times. The CDR3 region is CASHQRGPTSGDEQFF. The CDR3 DNA reads as TGTGCCAGCCACCAAAGAGGACCGACCTCGGGGGATGAGCAGTTCTTC. The chain uses TRBV6-1 and TRBJ2-1; possibly TRBD2 for D (6 bases). Trimming left V 8 bases short and J 8 bases short, with 25 bases between. The CDR3 runs to 16 residues. CDR1 MNHNS and CDR2 SASEGT come from the germline V gene.

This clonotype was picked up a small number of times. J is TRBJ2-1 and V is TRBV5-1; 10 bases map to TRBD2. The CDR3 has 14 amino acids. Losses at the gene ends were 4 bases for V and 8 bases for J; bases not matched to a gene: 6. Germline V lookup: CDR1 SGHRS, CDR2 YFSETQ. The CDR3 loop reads CASSIGTSAYEQFF. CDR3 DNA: TGCGCCAGCAGCATCGGGACTAGCGCCTATGAGCAGTTCTTC.

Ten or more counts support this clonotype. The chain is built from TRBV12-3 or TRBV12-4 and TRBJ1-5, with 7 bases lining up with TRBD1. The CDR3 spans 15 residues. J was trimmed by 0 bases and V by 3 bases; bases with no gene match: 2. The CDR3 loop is CASSLGQHSNQPQHF. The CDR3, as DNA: TGTGCCAGCAGTTTGGGACAGCATAGCAATCAGCCCCAGCATTTT.

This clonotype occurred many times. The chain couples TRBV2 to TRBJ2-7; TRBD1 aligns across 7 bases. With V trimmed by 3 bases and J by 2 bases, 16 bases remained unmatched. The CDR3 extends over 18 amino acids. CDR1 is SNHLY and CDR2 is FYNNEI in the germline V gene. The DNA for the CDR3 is TGTGCCAGCAGTGACTTTCGGACAGGAGGTTTCGGCCCCTACGAGCAGTACTTC. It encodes CASSDFRTGGFGPYEQYF.

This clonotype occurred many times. As DNA, the CDR3 is TGTGCCAGCAGTGACCGGGAAGACTACTATGGCTACACCTTC. Protein: CASSDREDYYGYTF. The chain has TRBV28 and TRBJ1-2; D remains unclear. The CDR3 has 14 residues. V was clipped by 5 bases and J by 3 bases, with 13 bases between them. The germline V gene encodes CDR1 MDHEN and CDR2 SYDVKM.

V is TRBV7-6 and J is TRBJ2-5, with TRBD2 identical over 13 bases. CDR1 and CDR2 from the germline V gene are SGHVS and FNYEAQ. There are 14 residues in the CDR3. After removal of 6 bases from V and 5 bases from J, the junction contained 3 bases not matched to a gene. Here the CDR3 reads CASRSTSGGETQYF. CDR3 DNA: TGTGCCAGCAGATCGACTAGCGGGGGGGAGACCCAGTACTTC.

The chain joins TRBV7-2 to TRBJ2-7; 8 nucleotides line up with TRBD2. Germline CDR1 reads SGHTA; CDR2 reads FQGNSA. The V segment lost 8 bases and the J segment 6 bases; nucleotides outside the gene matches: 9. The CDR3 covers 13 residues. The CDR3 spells CASRGGGSREQYF. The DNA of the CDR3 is TGTGCCAGCCGGGGCGGGGGGTCTCGCGAGCAGTACTTC.

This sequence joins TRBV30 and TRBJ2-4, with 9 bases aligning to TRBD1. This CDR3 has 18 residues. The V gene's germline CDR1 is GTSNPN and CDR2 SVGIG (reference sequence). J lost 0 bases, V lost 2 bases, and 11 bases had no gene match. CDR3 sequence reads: CAWSNWTGVILAKNIQYF. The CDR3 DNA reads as TGTGCCTGGAGTAATTGGACAGGGGTAATTCTAGCCAAAAACATTCAGTACTTC.

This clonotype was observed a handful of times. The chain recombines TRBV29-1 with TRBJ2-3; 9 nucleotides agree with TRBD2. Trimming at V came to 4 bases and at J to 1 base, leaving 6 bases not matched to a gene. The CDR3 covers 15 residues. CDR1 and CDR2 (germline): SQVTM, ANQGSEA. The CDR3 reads CSVAGSGRGTDTQYF. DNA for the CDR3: TGCAGCGTTGCGGGTAGCGGGAGAGGCACAGATACGCAGTATTTT.

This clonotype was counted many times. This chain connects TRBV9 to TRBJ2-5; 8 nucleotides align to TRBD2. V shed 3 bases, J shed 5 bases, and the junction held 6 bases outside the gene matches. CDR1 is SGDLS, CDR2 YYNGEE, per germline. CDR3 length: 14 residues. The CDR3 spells CASSAAGGAETQYF. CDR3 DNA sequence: TGTGCCAGCAGCGCCGCGGGAGGTGCCGAGACCCAGTACTTC. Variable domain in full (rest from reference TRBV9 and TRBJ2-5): DSGVTQTPKHLITATGQRVTLRCSPRSGDLSVYWYQQSLDQGLQFLIQYYNGEERAKGNILERFSAQQFPDLHSELNLSSLELGDSALYFCASSAAGGAETQYFGPGTRLLVL.

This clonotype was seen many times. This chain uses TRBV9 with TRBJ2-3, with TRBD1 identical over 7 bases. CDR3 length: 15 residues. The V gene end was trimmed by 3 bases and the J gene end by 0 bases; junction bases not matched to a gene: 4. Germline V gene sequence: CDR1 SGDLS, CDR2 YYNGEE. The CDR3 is CASSAGQRSTDTQYF. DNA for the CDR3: TGTGCCAGCAGCGCGGGACAGCGAAGCACAGATACGCAGTATTTT.

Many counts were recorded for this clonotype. CDR3 in DNA: TGTGCCACCAGCCCCGTGGGGGTTCAAGAGACCCAGTACTTC. It translates to CATSPVGVQETQYF. The chain carries TRBV24-1 and TRBJ2-5; D is possibly TRBD1 or TRBD2 (5 bases each). The CDR3 contains 14 residues. In germline, CDR1 is KGHDR, CDR2 SFDVKD. The ends were cut back, 7 bases at V and 2 bases at J, with 13 bases in the middle.

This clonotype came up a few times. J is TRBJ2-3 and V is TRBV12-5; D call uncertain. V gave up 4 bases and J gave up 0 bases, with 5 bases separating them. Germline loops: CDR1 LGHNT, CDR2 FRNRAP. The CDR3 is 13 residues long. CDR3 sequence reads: CASGSVSTDTQYF. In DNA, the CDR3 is TGTGCTAGTGGTTCCGTAAGCACAGATACGCAGTATTTT.

DNA for the CDR3: TGTGCCAGCAGCCAAGAAGGCACCCCTTCGAGCTACACCTTC. As protein: CASSQEGTPSSYTF. V gene TRBV3-1 combines with J gene TRBJ1-2; D remains unclear. The germline V and J ends were trimmed by 0 bases and 9 bases, with 14 bases remaining between them. The CDR3 is made up of 14 amino acids. Germline CDR1 reads LGHDT; CDR2 reads YNNKEL (reference sequence).